By share, the clone carrying this T cell receptor beta chain ranks as medium-sized. Antigen specificity is unknown. This record belongs to a study of liver allograft versus peripheral blood T cells. Study overall: Blood and transplanted-liver T cell receptor repertoires from recipients were compared.

Via MiXCR, TCRdb re-called the reads, giving one row per CDR3 protein. The data hold more than 2,500 distinct CDR3 sequences, with about 17% observed a single time. The CDR3 loop spans 13 amino acids. The V gene's germline CDR1 is SGHNT and CDR2 YYREEE (reference sequence). The ends were cut back, 2 bases at V and 6 bases at J, with 9 bases in the middle. Study observations and caveats: As reported, T cell receptor repertoires inside liver allografts differed from those present in peripheral blood.

The gene calls are TRBV5-4 and TRBJ2-1; TRBD1 is a possible D gene (6 bases). The receptor's source is a human patient who had a liver transplant. Some T cells may trace back to the graft donor. This CDR3 is CASSLPGANEQFF. The CDR3 DNA reads TGTGCCAGCAGCTTACCAGGGGCCAATGAGCAGTTCTTC.